This T cell receptor beta chain was captured in a study of shared clonotypes between healthy human individuals. CDR1 is MNHNS and CDR2 is SASEGT in the germline V gene. CDR3 length equals 13 residues. The V gene end was trimmed by 6 bases and the J gene end by 5 bases; junction bases not matched to a gene: 3. Only CD45RO-negative cells positively selected for CCR7 counted as naive CD8 cells, so terminally differentiated effector memory CD45RA+ cells were excluded. Approximately 30,000 T cell genomes (approximately 0.2 ug DNA) went into each sorted-subset replicate. Some clones are missing from TCRdb's copy, which holds only in-frame ones; the method was immunoSEQ multiplex PCR. Among about 1,900,000 clones listed, around 96% were seen once. This clone has a single count. Its cognate antigen is unknown. Study-level results: Naive subsets usually exceeded memory subsets in estimated richness. Sorted-subset samples were not fully sequenced, rarefaction indicated. Non-shared clonotypes showed lower generation probabilities than clonotypes common to all four donors.

Sequencing input: naive CD8+ T cells sorted from blood. V usage is TRBV6-1 and J usage is TRBJ1-5, with TRBD1 matching over 8 bases. The TCR sequence derives from a man aged 18 to 35 in good health. CDR3 amino acids: CASRTGAYQPQHF. The CDR3 DNA sequence: TGTGCCAGCAGGACAGGGGCCTATCAGCCCCAGCATTTT.